The 18 T cell receptor beta chains reported below all come from one sample, sequenced in a study of cytomegalovirus exposure and HLA in healthy donors. The PCR ran on 60 Vbeta and 13 Jbeta primers. Sequencing used immunoSEQ multiplex PCR; TCRdb keeps in-frame clones, though not all of them. The table has over 120,000 clones, over 75% seen once. The sequencing input was PBMCs. Every receptor here comes from a man aged 50 to 59 in good health and CMV-seronegative.

The chain combines TRBV12-5 with TRBJ2-5, with 13 bases matching TRBD2. With V trimmed by 5 bases and J by 4 bases, 7 bases remained unmatched. This CDR3 is 16 amino acids long. Germline V gene data show CDR1 as LGHNT and CDR2 as FRNRAP. In DNA, the CDR3 is TGTGCTAGTGGTACCATCACTAGCGGGGGGGTAGAGACCCAGTACTTC. Residues: CASGTITSGGVETQYF.

This clone was seen more than once but under ten times. V and J are TRBV30 and TRBJ1-6; D might be TRBD1 (6 bases). The germline gives CDR1 GTSNPN, CDR2 SVGIG (reference sequence). The CDR3 sequence is 14 residues long. V shed 0 bases and J shed 12 bases, with 15 bases lying between them. The CDR3 DNA reads as TGTGCCTGGAGTGTACGGGGGGCGGCTGGACCCCTCCACTTT. It specifies CAWSVRGAAGPLHF.

The genes are TRBV7-8 and TRBJ1-1, with D possibly TRBD1 on 5 matching bases. The CDR3 runs 15 residues. Germline V gene sequence: CDR1 SGHVS, CDR2 FQNEAQ. Trimming cost V 0 bases and J 3 bases, with 11 bases left between them. CDR3 DNA sequence: TGTGCCAGCAGCTTAGCACCTAGGGGATACACTGAAGCTTTCTTT. Its protein product is CASSLAPRGYTEAFF. The full variable domain, in which reference TRBV7-8 and TRBJ1-1 provide the parts outside the CDR3, is GAGVSQSPRYKVAKRGQDVALRCDPISGHVSLFWYQQALGQGPEFLTYFQNEAQLDKSGLPSDRFFAERPEGSVSTLKIQRTQQEDSAVYLCASSLAPRGYTEAFFGQGTRLTVV.

This chain joins TRBV6-1 and TRBJ2-7; 7 bases fit TRBD1. Germline V lookup: CDR1 MNHNS, CDR2 SASEGT. There are 12 residues in the CDR3. V shed 11 bases and J 0 bases; nucleotides not matched to a gene: 4. The CDR3 DNA reads as TGTGCCGGACAGGACCGCTCCTACGAGCAGTACTTC. It encodes CAGQDRSYEQYF.

The chain has TRBV5-1 and TRBJ2-7; tentative D call: TRBD2 (6 bases). This CDR3 comprises 15 residues. The germline gives CDR1 SGHRS, CDR2 YFSETQ. Trimming removed 2 bases at V and 1 base at J, with 13 bases between. CDR3 sequence: CASSFVTEGSYEQYF. CDR3 DNA sequence: TGCGCCAGCAGCTTCGTTACGGAGGGTTCCTACGAGCAGTACTTC.

This chain uses TRBV27 with TRBJ1-2; possible D gene TRBD1, 6 bases. Germline V gene lookup returns CDR1 MNHEY and CDR2 SMNVEV (reference sequence). This CDR3 has 13 amino acids. V was pared by 4 bases and J by 7 bases, with 13 bases between. The CDR3 DNA reads TGTGCCAGCAGTTCGACAGGTCGGGGTGGCTACACCTTC. It yields the protein CASSSTGRGGYTF.

This chain connects TRBV5-4 to TRBJ1-5; TRBD1 agrees at 9 bases. CDR1 and CDR2 (germline): SGHNT, YYREEE (reference sequence). This CDR3 has 16 amino acids. V dropped 0 bases and J dropped 4; count of bases not matched to a gene: 5. Written as DNA, the CDR3 is TGTGCCAGCAGCTTGGACGGGACAGGGACGAATCAGCCCCAGCATTTT. This gives the protein CASSLDGTGTNQPQHF.

The J gene is TRBJ1-5, the V gene TRBV6-1; 7 positions match TRBD1. The CDR3 extends over 15 amino acids. J lost 3 bases, V lost 5 bases, and 7 bases had no gene match. Germline-derived CDR1 and CDR2 are MNHNS and SASEGT. CDR3 protein: CASSLDRAPNQPQHF. The CDR3 DNA follows: TGTGCCAGCAGTCTTGACAGGGCCCCCAATCAGCCCCAGCATTTT.

This chain connects TRBV5-1 to TRBJ2-7; TRBD1 agrees at 7 bases. Per germline, CDR1 SGHRS and CDR2 YFSETQ. CDR3 length equals 13 residues. Losses at the gene ends were 4 bases for V and 4 bases for J; bases not matched to a gene: 5. CDR3 DNA: TGCGCCAGCAGCCCAGGGACAGCTTACGAGCAGTACTTC. Encoded protein: CASSPGTAYEQYF.

The chain couples TRBV25-1 to TRBJ2-5, with 8 bases that match TRBD1. Trimming at V came to 2 bases and at J to 5 bases, leaving 13 bases not matched to a gene. Germline CDR1 is MGHDK and CDR2 is SYGVNS. The CDR3 sequence is 17 residues long. CDR3 sequence reads: CASSEPAGQGVLETQYF. The CDR3 DNA is TGTGCCAGCAGTGAACCCGCAGGACAGGGAGTTCTTGAGACCCAGTACTTC.

This sequence joins TRBV4-1 and TRBJ2-4, with 11 bases aligning to TRBD2. The V gene end was trimmed by 0 bases and the J gene end by 1 base; junction bases not matched to a gene: 11. The CDR3 extends over 20 amino acids. The germline V gene encodes CDR1 MGHRA and CDR2 YSYEKL. The CDR3 sequence: CASSQERLAGRGSAKNIQYF. The CDR3 region has the DNA TGCGCCAGCAGCCAAGAAAGACTAGCGGGACGGGGTTCTGCCAAAAACATTCAGTACTTC.

The rearrangement uses TRBV27 and TRBJ1-1; D gene ambiguous. Germline V gene lookup returns CDR1 MNHEY and CDR2 SMNVEV (reference sequence). The germline V and J ends were trimmed by 8 bases and 1 base, with 8 bases remaining between them. This CDR3 is 12 amino acids long. The CDR3: CASSDSNTEAFF. The CDR3 region has the DNA TGTGCCAGCTCTGACTCGAACACTGAAGCTTTCTTT.

V gene TRBV6-1 combines with J gene TRBJ1-1; D is ambiguous. This CDR3 is built from 12 residues. V lost 4 bases and J lost 4, with 7 bases in between. Per the germline V gene, CDR1 is MNHNS and CDR2 is SASEGT. CDR3 bases: TGTGCCAGCAGTGCCCACAGCACTGAAGCTTTCTTT. It codes for CASSAHSTEAFF.

A single count supports this clone. This chain joins TRBV5-1 and TRBJ2-2; TRBD2 matches 7 bases. Trimming at V came to 5 bases and at J to 6 bases, leaving 4 bases not matched to a gene. The germline V gene has CDR1 SGHRS and CDR2 YFSETQ. This CDR3 is 13 amino acids long. The CDR3 DNA follows: TGCGCCAGCAGAGGCGGGAGCGCCGGGGAGCTGTTTTTT. Its translation: CASRGGSAGELFF.

The chain employs TRBV4-1 and TRBJ1-3; D gene ambiguous. Trimming left V 4 bases short and J 0 bases short, with 10 bases between. The germline V gene has CDR1 MGHRA and CDR2 YSYEKL. The CDR3 has 15 amino acids. This CDR3 is CASSLDTNSGNTIYF. In nucleotides, the CDR3 is TGCGCCAGCAGCCTAGACACTAACTCTGGAAACACCATATATTTT.

The V call is TRBV29-1, the J call TRBJ2-5; 7 bases match TRBD2. Trimming removed 5 bases from V and 3 bases from J; junction bases left unmatched: 9. This CDR3 spans 14 amino acids. Germline CDR1 reads SQVTM; CDR2 reads ANQGSEA. The CDR3 coding sequence is TGCAGCGTTCCGGGGGGAGGGAACAAAGAGACCCAGTACTTC. Protein product: CSVPGGGNKETQYF.

The J gene is TRBJ2-1, the V gene TRBV6-5, with 8 bases lining up with TRBD1. Germline CDR1 reads MNHEY; CDR2 reads SVGAGI. There are 13 residues in the CDR3. J gave up 7 bases and V 10 bases, and 9 bases lay outside the gene matches. The CDR3 loop is CATTGRGRNEQFF. For the CDR3, the DNA is TGTGCCACTACTGGCAGGGGGCGAAATGAGCAGTTCTTC.

The chain recombines TRBV15 with TRBJ1-3; a weak D match, TRBD1 (6 bases). The germline V gene encodes CDR1 LNHNV and CDR2 YYDKDF (reference sequence). The CDR3 totals 15 residues. The ends were cut back, 3 bases at V and 3 bases at J, with 12 bases in the middle. CDR3 loop: CATSRATGSGNTIYF. CDR3 coding DNA: TGTGCCACCAGCAGGGCCACAGGGAGTGGAAACACCATATATTTT.